The 19 T cell receptor beta chains below were found in one sample sequenced in a study of cytomegalovirus exposure and HLA in healthy donors. This PCR relied on a set of 60 Vbeta primers and 13 Jbeta primers. The repertoire was sequenced with immunoSEQ multiplex PCR; TCRdb's copy has only in-frame clones and lacks some. The profile shows some 170,000 clones, 80% to 90% of them singletons. Sequenced sample: PBMCs. All receptors come from a woman in her fifties or sixties in good health and CMV-seronegative.

This rearrangement joins TRBV7-3 to TRBJ2-3, with D possibly matching TRBD2 (7 bases). Trimming shortened V by 8 bases and J by 0 bases, and 15 bases separated the two germline ends. The CDR3 is 15 amino acids. CDR1 and CDR2 (germline): SGHTA, FQGTGA. The CDR3 DNA follows: TGTGCCAGCCAGCCGCGCGGGGGCAGCACAGATACGCAGTATTTT. Translated: CASQPRGGSTDTQYF.

The chain carries TRBV4-2 and TRBJ1-2, with 9 positions matching TRBD1. Germline CDR1 LGHNA, CDR2 YNFKEQ. CDR3 length equals 18 residues. Trimming removed 2 bases from V and 3 bases from J; junction bases left unmatched: 13. The CDR3 sequence is CASSQRILSTGGDYGYTF. The CDR3 region has the DNA TGTGCCAGCAGCCAAAGAATTCTTTCGACAGGGGGGGACTATGGCTACACCTTC.

This chain links TRBV28 with TRBJ2-2; TRBD2 agrees at 16 bases. The CDR3 loop spans 18 amino acids. The V and J ends lost 8 bases and 7 bases, in that order; junction bases with no gene match: 13. CDR1 is MDHEN and CDR2 is SYDVKM in the germline V gene. The CDR3 here is CASPSGLAGGPSIGELFF. In DNA form, the CDR3 reads TGTGCCAGCCCCTCGGGACTAGCGGGAGGGCCGTCTATCGGGGAGCTGTTTTTT.

The V call is TRBV10-1, the J call TRBJ1-2; weak D call: TRBD1 (5 bases). The V end was cut by 10 bases, the J end by 1 base, with 13 bases between. The CDR3 is 13 residues long. Germline V gene lookup returns CDR1 WNHNN and CDR2 SYGVQD (reference sequence). The DNA for the CDR3 is TGCGCCAATCCCATCAGGGTTAACTATGGCTACACCTTC. This codes for CANPIRVNYGYTF.

The chain couples TRBV5-1 to TRBJ1-1; TRBD1 is a possible D gene (6 bases). The CDR3 runs to 15 residues. The V end was cut by 0 bases, the J end by 4 bases, with 13 bases between. Looked up from germline, CDR1 is SGHRS and CDR2 is YFSETQ. CDR3 protein: CASSLVAGAVTEAFF. CDR3 nucleotide sequence: TGCGCCAGCAGCTTGGTAGCGGGGGCAGTCACTGAAGCTTTCTTT.

V usage is TRBV6-6 and J usage is TRBJ1-1, with unresolved D. The germline V and J ends were trimmed by 6 bases and 8 bases, with 16 bases remaining between them. Germline CDR1 reads MNHNY; CDR2 reads SVGAGI (reference sequence). This CDR3 has 13 residues. The CDR3 is CASSSGNFGEAFF. In DNA form, the CDR3 reads TGTGCCAGCAGCTCGGGGAACTTCGGAGAAGCTTTCTTT.

V gene TRBV4-2 combines with J gene TRBJ1-6; D possibly corresponds to TRBD1 (5 bases). V gave up 0 bases and J gave up 16 bases, with 13 bases separating them. The germline gives CDR1 LGHNA, CDR2 YNFKEQ. This CDR3 region has 13 residues. Written as DNA, the CDR3 is TGTGCCAGCAGCCAAGATATGGGGCCCGAACTCCACTTT. Its protein is CASSQDMGPELHF.

The rearrangement links TRBV4-2 to TRBJ1-2, with 9 bases fitting TRBD1. V lost 5 bases, J lost 0 bases, and 4 bases stayed unmatched. CDR1 and CDR2 from the germline V gene are LGHNA and YNFKEQ. CDR3 length: 15 residues. CDR3 nucleotide sequence: TGTGCCAGCAGCGACCGGGACAGGGCTAACTATGGCTACACCTTC. Translating it yields CASSDRDRANYGYTF.

The rearrangement joins TRBV28 to TRBJ1-1, with D possibly TRBD1 on 6 matching bases. CDR1 and CDR2 from the germline V gene are MDHEN and SYDVKM. With 6 bases removed from V and 2 bases from J, the gap between germline ends came to 16 bases. The CDR3 contains 15 residues. The chain's CDR3 is CASRISGQLNTEAFF. CDR3 in DNA: TGTGCCAGCAGGATTAGTGGACAGCTTAACACTGAAGCTTTCTTT.

This clone was seen a single time. The CDR3 sequence is CASSVEGASGAPTDTQYF. CDR3 DNA: TGTGCCAGCAGCGTAGAAGGGGCTAGCGGGGCCCCCACAGATACGCAGTATTTT. V usage is TRBV9 and J usage is TRBJ2-3; 9 bases align to TRBD2. CDR3 size: 18 residues. The V gene end was trimmed by 0 bases and the J gene end by 2 bases; junction bases not matched to a gene: 10. The germline V gene encodes CDR1 SGDLS and CDR2 YYNGEE.

The rearrangement uses TRBV28 and TRBJ1-1; TRBD1 aligns across 11 bases. Germline assignment: CDR1 MDHEN and CDR2 SYDVKM. The CDR3 sequence is 16 residues long. Trimming cost V 5 bases and J 4 bases; bases outside gene matches: 9. CDR3 region: CASSLFPGTGGTEAFF. The DNA of the CDR3 is TGTGCCAGCAGTCTTTTTCCCGGGACAGGGGGCACTGAAGCTTTCTTT.

The chain uses TRBV28 and TRBJ1-1, with no clear D. Germline assignment: CDR1 MDHEN and CDR2 SYDVKM. The CDR3 totals 12 residues. V was clipped by 7 bases and J by 5 bases, with 11 bases between them. The CDR3 here is CASISTWTEAFF. The CDR3 bases are TGTGCCAGCATCTCCACTTGGACTGAAGCTTTCTTT.

The chain recombines TRBV4-1 with TRBJ2-2; 11 bases map to TRBD2. Germline V gives CDR1 MGHRA, CDR2 YSYEKL. J lost 1 base, V lost 3 bases, and 4 bases had no gene match. The CDR3 is 17 amino acids. The CDR3 nucleotides read TGCGCCAGCAGCCACGAAACTAGCGGGGGGAACACCGGGGAGCTGTTTTTT. Translating gives CASSHETSGGNTGELFF.

The sample holds a few counts of this clone. The chain carries TRBV10-1 and TRBJ2-5, with D unresolved. This CDR3 has 13 residues. The V end was cut by 3 bases, the J end by 5 bases, with 10 bases between. The germline V gene encodes CDR1 WNHNN and CDR2 SYGVQD (reference sequence). The CDR3: CASSDRNLETQYF. The DNA of the CDR3 is TGCGCCAGCAGTGACAGAAATTTGGAGACCCAGTACTTC.

The chain couples TRBV19 to TRBJ1-4, with unresolved D. Germline V lookup: CDR1 LNHDA, CDR2 SQIVND (reference sequence). The CDR3 totals 15 residues. V shed 5 bases and J shed 0 bases, with 10 bases lying between them. This chain's CDR3 is CASSPSRATNEKLFF. CDR3 DNA sequence: TGTGCCAGTAGTCCCTCAAGAGCAACTAATGAAAAACTGTTTTTT.

This clone has more than one count but fewer than ten. This chain links TRBV28 with TRBJ1-3; 8 bases map to TRBD1. The J segment lost 3 bases and the V segment lost 2 bases, leaving 15 bases of the junction unmatched. The germline gives CDR1 MDHEN, CDR2 SYDVKM. The CDR3 totals 19 residues. The CDR3 sequence: CASSLPQGAITLFGNTIYF. In nucleotides, the CDR3 is TGTGCCAGCAGTTTACCTCAGGGGGCGATAACTCTTTTTGGAAACACCATATATTTT.

The rearrangement links TRBV29-1 to TRBJ2-1; 7 positions match TRBD2. Germline assignment: CDR1 SQVTM and CDR2 ANQGSEA. With V trimmed by 7 bases and J by 8 bases, 11 bases remained unmatched. This CDR3 region has 13 residues. CDR3 nucleotides: TGCAGCGCGGCGGGAGAAATCGTCCATGAGCAGTTCTTC. Translating it yields CSAAGEIVHEQFF.

This clone was seen only a few times. This chain connects TRBV7-2 to TRBJ2-1; unclear D gene. V was clipped by 7 bases and J by 3 bases, with 7 bases between them. Germline CDR1 is SGHTA and CDR2 is FQGNSA. This CDR3 comprises 12 residues. DNA for the CDR3: TGTGCCAGCACTTTACACTACAATGAGCAGTTCTTC. Encoded protein: CASTLHYNEQFF. Filled out from reference TRBV7-2 and TRBJ2-1, the complete variable domain reads GAGVSQSPSNKVTEKGKDVELRCDPISGHTALYWYRQSLGQGLEFLIYFQGNSAPDKSGLPSDRFSAERTGGSVSTLTIQRTQQEDSAVYLCASTLHYNEQFFGPGTRLTVL.

The chain employs TRBV7-6 and TRBJ2-7; the match to TRBD1 covers 8 bases. The V segment lost 4 bases and the J segment 0 bases; nucleotides outside the gene matches: 2. Germline lookup yields CDR1 SGHVS and CDR2 FNYEAQ. The CDR3 spans 14 residues. For the CDR3, the DNA is TGTGCCAGCAGCTCACAGGGGGGCTCCTACGAGCAGTACTTC. Translation: CASSSQGGSYEQYF.